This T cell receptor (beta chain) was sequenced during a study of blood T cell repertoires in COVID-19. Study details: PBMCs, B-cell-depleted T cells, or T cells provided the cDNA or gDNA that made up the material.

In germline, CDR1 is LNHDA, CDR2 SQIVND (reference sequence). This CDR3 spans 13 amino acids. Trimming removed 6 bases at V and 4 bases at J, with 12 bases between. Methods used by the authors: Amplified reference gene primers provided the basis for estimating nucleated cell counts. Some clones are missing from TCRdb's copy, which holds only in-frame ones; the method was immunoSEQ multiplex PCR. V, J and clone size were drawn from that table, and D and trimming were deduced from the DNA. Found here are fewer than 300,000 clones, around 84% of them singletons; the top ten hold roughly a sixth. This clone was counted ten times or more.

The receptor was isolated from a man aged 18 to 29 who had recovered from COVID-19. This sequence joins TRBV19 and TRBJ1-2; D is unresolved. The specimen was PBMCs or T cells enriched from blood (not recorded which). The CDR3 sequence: CASRNDWRYGYTF. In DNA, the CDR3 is TGTGCCAGTAGAAACGACTGGCGCTATGGCTACACCTTC. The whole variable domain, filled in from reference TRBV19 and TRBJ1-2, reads DGGITQSPKYLFRKEGQNVTLSCEQNLNHDAMYWYRQDPGQGLRLIYYSQIVNDFQKGDIAEGYSVSREKKESFPLTVTSAQKNPTAFYLCASRNDWRYGYTFGSGTRLTVV.